Listed below are T cell receptor beta chains from one sample, sequenced in a study of response to subunit inactivated influenza vaccine. TCRdb reprocessed the RT-PCR reads via MiXCR and lists one record per CDR3 protein. The sample holds around 490,000 distinct CDR3 sequences; 6.5% to 8% are singletons and the top ten take around 13%. The specimen comprised PBMCs from blood, sampled around 25 months after vaccination. The receptors come from a man between 45 and 75 years old who received an inactivated influenza vaccine. Both conserved end residues are part of each CDR3. Each record gives: CDR3 protein, CDR3 DNA, V gene, CDR3 length, D gene, clone size, J gene. A D gene is named only where the DNA matches it firmly. Not every row has a clone size; where given, it reads once, few, many or a size class.

cdr3_aa: CASSRYSQGTDTQYF
cdr3_nt: TGTGCCAGCAGCCGGTACAGTCAGGGCACAGATACGCAGTATTTT
v_call: TRBV5-4
cdr3_length: 15
d_call: NA
clone_size: NA
j_call: TRBJ2-3

cdr3_aa: CSAPDHFYTDTQYF
cdr3_nt: TGCAGTGCCCCAGACCATTTCTACACAGATACGCAGTATTTT
v_call: TRBV20-1
cdr3_length: 14
d_call: NA
clone_size: few
j_call: TRBJ2-3

cdr3_aa: CASSIGNYLNTGELFF
cdr3_nt: TGTGCCAGTAGTATAGGAAACTATCTGAACACCGGGGAGCTGTTTTTT
v_call: TRBV19
cdr3_length: 16
d_call: NA
clone_size: few
j_call: TRBJ2-2

cdr3_aa: CASSLGGGAAEKLFF
cdr3_nt: TGCGCCAGCAGCCTAGGGGGGGGGGCTGCTGAAAAACTGTTTTTT
v_call: TRBV4-1
cdr3_length: 15
d_call: NA
clone_size: few
j_call: TRBJ1-4

cdr3_aa: CASSVNPRRSDTQYF
cdr3_nt: TGTGCCAGCAGCGTCAATCCCCGCCGCTCGGATACGCAGTATTTT
v_call: TRBV9
cdr3_length: 15
d_call: NA
clone_size: NA
j_call: TRBJ2-3

cdr3_aa: CASSSPQTHPDTQYF
cdr3_nt: TGTGCCAGCAGCTCGCCCCAAACTCACCCAGATACGCAGTATTTT
v_call: TRBV7-9
cdr3_length: 15
d_call: NA
clone_size: few
j_call: TRBJ2-3

cdr3_aa: CASSLGTSGRRGNEQFF
cdr3_nt: TGCGCCAGCAGCTTGGGTACTAGCGGGAGGCGAGGTAATGAGCAGTTCTTC
v_call: TRBV5-1
cdr3_length: 17
d_call: TRBD2
clone_size: many
j_call: TRBJ2-1

cdr3_aa: CATSSRVGGNQPQHF
cdr3_nt: TGTGCCACCAGCAGTAGGGTTGGGGGCAATCAGCCCCAGCATTTT
v_call: TRBV15
cdr3_length: 15
d_call: NA
clone_size: many
j_call: TRBJ1-5

cdr3_aa: CAISELGEDGNQPQHF
cdr3_nt: TGTGCCATCAGTGAGTTAGGGGAAGATGGCAATCAGCCCCAGCATTTT
v_call: TRBV10-3
cdr3_length: 16
d_call: NA
clone_size: many
j_call: TRBJ1-5

cdr3_aa: CASSVGLAGSMADTQYF
cdr3_nt: TGTGCCAGCAGCGTAGGACTAGCGGGGTCCATGGCAGATACGCAGTATTTT
v_call: TRBV9
cdr3_length: 17
d_call: TRBD2
clone_size: NA
j_call: TRBJ2-3

cdr3_aa: CASSLGLAGTDEQFF
cdr3_nt: TGTGCCAGCAGCTTAGGGTTAGCGGGAACGGATGAGCAGTTCTTC
v_call: TRBV7-2
cdr3_length: 15
d_call: TRBD2
clone_size: NA
j_call: TRBJ2-1

cdr3_aa: CASSLEFRVPNEQFF
cdr3_nt: TGTGCCAGCAGCTTAGAATTCCGGGTACCCAATGAGCAGTTCTTC
v_call: TRBV11-2
cdr3_length: 15
d_call: NA
clone_size: NA
j_call: TRBJ2-1

cdr3_aa: CASSERLGQGAYEQYF
cdr3_nt: TGTGCCAGCAGTGAACGACTGGGACAGGGGGCCTACGAGCAGTACTTC
v_call: TRBV6-1
cdr3_length: 16
d_call: TRBD1
clone_size: NA
j_call: TRBJ2-7

cdr3_aa: CASSDAGTNQPQHF
cdr3_nt: TGTGCCAGCAGTGACGCAGGGACCAATCAGCCCCAGCATTTT
v_call: TRBV6-2/TRBV6-3
cdr3_length: 14
d_call: NA
clone_size: few
j_call: TRBJ1-5

cdr3_aa: CASSQRTGAGIQYF
cdr3_nt: TGTGCCAGCAGCCAACGTACAGGGGCTGGCATTCAGTACTTC
v_call: TRBV3-1
cdr3_length: 14
d_call: TRBD1
clone_size: few
j_call: TRBJ2-4

cdr3_aa: CAISGRVDTGELFF
cdr3_nt: TGTGCCATCAGTGGCAGGGTGGACACCGGGGAGCTGTTTTTT
v_call: TRBV10-3
cdr3_length: 14
d_call: NA
clone_size: many
j_call: TRBJ2-2

cdr3_aa: CASSVSGVSGNTIYF
cdr3_nt: TGTGCCAGCAGCGTATCGGGAGTCTCTGGAAACACCATATATTTT
v_call: TRBV9
cdr3_length: 15
d_call: NA
clone_size: many
j_call: TRBJ1-3

cdr3_aa: CASSRSGKNTDTQYF
cdr3_nt: TGCGCCAGCAGCCGTTCCGGTAAAAACACAGATACGCAGTATTTT
v_call: TRBV4-3
cdr3_length: 15
d_call: NA
clone_size: many
j_call: TRBJ2-3

cdr3_aa: CASSLGDRDLTEAFF
cdr3_nt: TGCGCCAGCAGCTTGGGTGACAGGGACCTAACTGAAGCTTTCTTT
v_call: TRBV5-1
cdr3_length: 15
d_call: TRBD1
clone_size: many
j_call: TRBJ1-1

cdr3_aa: CASSMTSNYGYTF
cdr3_nt: TGTGCCAGCAGCATGACTTCTAACTATGGCTACACCTTC
v_call: TRBV7-2
cdr3_length: 13
d_call: NA
clone_size: few
j_call: TRBJ1-2

cdr3_aa: CASSLRGTGGVPTDNEQFF
cdr3_nt: TGTGCCAGCAGTCTCCGAGGGACAGGGGGGGTCCCTACGGACAATGAGCAGTTCTTC
v_call: TRBV12-3/TRBV12-4
cdr3_length: 19
d_call: TRBD1
clone_size: NA
j_call: TRBJ2-1

cdr3_aa: CASSDPPRTASGYFEAFF
cdr3_nt: TGTGCCAGCAGCGACCCGCCGCGGACGGCATCAGGGTACTTTGAAGCTTTCTTT
v_call: TRBV3-1
cdr3_length: 18
d_call: NA
clone_size: few
j_call: TRBJ1-1

cdr3_aa: CASSQAEQVYNEQFF
cdr3_nt: TGCGCCAGCAGCCAAGCAGAACAGGTCTACAATGAGCAGTTCTTC
v_call: TRBV4-3
cdr3_length: 15
d_call: NA
clone_size: NA
j_call: TRBJ2-1

cdr3_aa: CASSPSGISTDTQYF
cdr3_nt: TGTGCCAGCTCACCATCGGGGATAAGCACAGATACGCAGTATTTT
v_call: TRBV18
cdr3_length: 15
d_call: NA
clone_size: few
j_call: TRBJ2-3

cdr3_aa: CASTSGSAYYNEQFF
cdr3_nt: TGTGCCAGCACTTCTGGATCGGCTTACTACAATGAGCAGTTCTTC
v_call: TRBV7-2
cdr3_length: 15
d_call: NA
clone_size: few
j_call: TRBJ2-1

cdr3_aa: CASSLEGQGRGYTF
cdr3_nt: TGCGCCAGCAGCTTGGAGGGACAGGGGAGGGGCTACACCTTC
v_call: TRBV5-1
cdr3_length: 14
d_call: TRBD1
clone_size: NA
j_call: TRBJ1-2

cdr3_aa: CASSPDHLRELTDTQYF
cdr3_nt: TGTGCCAGCAGCCCCGACCATTTGCGGGAGCTTACAGATACGCAGTATTTT
v_call: TRBV4-2
cdr3_length: 17
d_call: TRBD2
clone_size: few
j_call: TRBJ2-3

cdr3_aa: CASAAGEAGELFF
cdr3_nt: TGCGCCAGCGCGGCAGGGGAGGCCGGGGAGCTGTTTTTT
v_call: TRBV5-1
cdr3_length: 13
d_call: NA
clone_size: few
j_call: TRBJ2-2

cdr3_aa: CASRASREYSNQPQHF
cdr3_nt: TGTGCCAGCAGAGCTTCCAGGGAGTATAGCAATCAGCCCCAGCATTTT
v_call: TRBV6-1
cdr3_length: 16
d_call: NA
clone_size: many
j_call: TRBJ1-5

cdr3_aa: CASSADGGPETQYF
cdr3_nt: TGTGCCAGCAGCGCCGACGGGGGGCCCGAGACCCAGTACTTC
v_call: TRBV7-9
cdr3_length: 14
d_call: NA
clone_size: NA
j_call: TRBJ2-5

cdr3_aa: CASSVDRGSSGANVLTF
cdr3_nt: TGTGCCAGCAGCGTGGACAGGGGGAGCTCTGGGGCCAACGTCCTGACTTTC
v_call: TRBV5-5
cdr3_length: 17
d_call: TRBD1
clone_size: NA
j_call: TRBJ2-6

cdr3_aa: CASSLAGRLNQPQHF
cdr3_nt: TGTGCCAGCAGCTTGGCCGGGAGGCTGAATCAGCCCCAGCATTTT
v_call: TRBV5-6
cdr3_length: 15
d_call: NA
clone_size: many
j_call: TRBJ1-5

cdr3_aa: CSARTSGAYNEQFF
cdr3_nt: TGCAGTGCCCGGACTAGCGGGGCCTACAATGAGCAGTTCTTC
v_call: TRBV20-1
cdr3_length: 14
d_call: TRBD2
clone_size: many
j_call: TRBJ2-1

cdr3_aa: CASSSDRVGTGELFF
cdr3_nt: TGCGCCAGCAGCTCGGACAGGGTGGGCACCGGGGAGCTGTTTTTT
v_call: TRBV5-1
cdr3_length: 15
d_call: TRBD1
clone_size: NA
j_call: TRBJ2-2

cdr3_aa: CASSRPDAHGELFF
cdr3_nt: TGCGCCAGCAGCCGGCCGGACGCCCACGGGGAGCTGTTTTTT
v_call: TRBV4-1
cdr3_length: 14
d_call: NA
clone_size: few
j_call: TRBJ2-2

cdr3_aa: CASSTTGVRAFF
cdr3_nt: TGTGCCAGCAGTACCACAGGGGTTCGAGCTTTCTTT
v_call: TRBV12-3/TRBV12-4
cdr3_length: 12
d_call: TRBD1
clone_size: NA
j_call: TRBJ1-1

cdr3_aa: CASRKFDQGARYGYTF
cdr3_nt: TGTGCCAGCAGGAAGTTCGACCAGGGGGCCCGGTATGGCTACACCTTC
v_call: TRBV28
cdr3_length: 16
d_call: TRBD1
clone_size: few
j_call: TRBJ1-2

cdr3_aa: CASSLTSGQTYEQYF
cdr3_nt: TGTGCCAGCAGCTTAACTAGCGGGCAAACCTACGAGCAGTACTTC
v_call: TRBV7-2
cdr3_length: 15
d_call: TRBD2
clone_size: NA
j_call: TRBJ2-7

cdr3_aa: CASSLFLGSEGSGRVSSYEQYF
cdr3_nt: TGTGCCAGCAGTTTATTCTTGGGGTCGGAAGGTAGCGGGAGAGTTAGCTCCTACGAGCAGTACTTC
v_call: TRBV28
cdr3_length: 22
d_call: TRBD2
clone_size: many
j_call: TRBJ2-7

cdr3_aa: CASSQGSFGVEETQYF
cdr3_nt: TGCGCCAGCAGCCAGGGCTCATTCGGGGTGGAAGAGACCCAGTACTTC
v_call: TRBV4-3
cdr3_length: 16
d_call: NA
clone_size: few
j_call: TRBJ2-5

cdr3_aa: CASSYSPGLATYEQYF
cdr3_nt: TGTGCCAGCAGTTACTCACCTGGACTAGCCACCTACGAGCAGTACTTC
v_call: TRBV6-5
cdr3_length: 16
d_call: TRBD2
clone_size: many
j_call: TRBJ2-7

cdr3_aa: CASKYRVDTGELFF
cdr3_nt: TGTGCCAGCAAGTACAGGGTCGACACCGGGGAGCTGTTTTTT
v_call: TRBV6-1
cdr3_length: 14
d_call: NA
clone_size: many
j_call: TRBJ2-2

cdr3_aa: CSVPGRNSYEQYF
cdr3_nt: TGCAGTGTTCCGGGGCGGAACTCCTACGAGCAGTACTTC
v_call: TRBV20-1
cdr3_length: 13
d_call: NA
clone_size: many
j_call: TRBJ2-7